Listed below are T cell receptor beta chains from one sample, sequenced in a study of T-cell memory formation after mild COVID-19. One entry per CDR3 protein results from TCRdb running MiXCR on the 5' RACE reads. The sample has hundreds of thousands of distinct CDR3 sequences, approximately 15% seen once. Sequencing used PBMCs or a T cell subset sorted from them (not recorded which). The source of these receptors is an adult woman who had mild COVID-19 (a few samples of this study predate the infection). Cell type and time point are not known. Both conserved end residues are part of each CDR3. Fields, in order: clone size, D gene, J gene, V gene, CDR3 DNA, CDR3 protein. D genes are given only for firm matches. Size values are once, few and many counts, or a class for expanded clones, and some rows have none.

>few|-|TRBJ2-2|TRBV30
TGTGCCTGGTCTGCACCCGGGGAGCTGTTTTTT
CAWSAPGELFF
>few|TRBD2|TRBJ2-4|TRBV6-2/TRBV6-3
TGTGCCAGCAGTTACTCGATACGGGGGACTAGCGGACAAGCCAAAAACATTCAGTACTTC
CASSYSIRGTSGQAKNIQYF
>many|-|TRBJ2-3|TRBV20-1
TGCAGTGCCAGCCGGGCTACGCAGTATTTT
CSASRATQYF
>many|TRBD2|TRBJ2-1|TRBV20-1
TGCAGTGCTAGAAGACTAGCGGGTTCCTACAATGAGCAGTTCTTC
CSARRLAGSYNEQFF
>many|-|TRBJ2-7|TRBV7-8
TGTGCCAGCAGCGTTATTTGGGGCGCCGAGCAGTACTTC
CASSVIWGAEQYF
>-|TRBD2|TRBJ2-1|TRBV7-3
TGTGCCAGCAGCCCCCGGGGGGGAAACAATGAGCAGTTCTTC
CASSPRGGNNEQFF
>-|-|TRBJ1-5|TRBV7-9
TGTGCCAGCAACGATGACAGTAGCAATCAGCCCCAGCATTTT
CASNDDSSNQPQHF
>-|TRBD1|TRBJ1-1|TRBV12-3/TRBV12-4
TGTGCCAGCAGCAGCCGGGACAGGGCGATGAACACTGAAGCTTTCTTT
CASSSRDRAMNTEAFF
>-|-|TRBJ1-4|TRBV2
TGTGCCAGCAGTGAGGGGCCTAAAAAACTGTTTTTT
CASSEGPKKLFF
>many|TRBD1|TRBJ1-5|TRBV12-3/TRBV12-4
TGTGCCAGCAGTCTTCGACAGGGGGGCAATCAGCCCCAGCATTTT
CASSLRQGGNQPQHF
>many|-|TRBJ2-7|TRBV4-1
TGCGCCAGCAGCCATGATAAAGGGACCTACGAGCAGTACTTC
CASSHDKGTYEQYF
>-|-|TRBJ2-2|TRBV12-3/TRBV12-4
TGTGCCAGCAGTCCAACCCTATACACCGGGGAGCTGTTTTTT
CASSPTLYTGELFF
>-|-|TRBJ1-5|TRBV20-1
TGCAGTGCTCCCCAGGGACCTGATCAGCCCCAGCATTTT
CSAPQGPDQPQHF
>-|TRBD2|TRBJ2-1|TRBV12-3/TRBV12-4
TGTGCCAGCAGTTTATTCGGCGGGGGGGTATACAATGAGCAGTTCTTC
CASSLFGGGVYNEQFF
>-|TRBD2|TRBJ2-1|TRBV20-1
TGCAGTGCTAGCACGCGGTACAGACTAGCGGGGATCAATGAGCAGTTCTTC
CSASTRYRLAGINEQFF
>-|-|TRBJ1-2|TRBV20-1
TGCAGTGCCCCGACGCAACTTAACTATGGCTACACCTTC
CSAPTQLNYGYTF
>-|TRBD2|TRBJ2-3|TRBV7-3
TGTGCCAGCAGTATAGCGGGGGCAATCACAGATACGCAGTATTTT
CASSIAGAITDTQYF
>-|-|TRBJ1-2|TRBV12-3/TRBV12-4
TGTGCCAGCAGTTTAGGAGGGTTCCCTAACTATGGCTACACCTTC
CASSLGGFPNYGYTF
>-|-|TRBJ1-1|TRBV4-1
TGCGCCAGCAGCCAAGAATTTACGGTTCTCACTGAAGCTTTCTTT
CASSQEFTVLTEAFF
>few|TRBD1|TRBJ1-4|TRBV12-3/TRBV12-4
TGTGCCAGCAGTTTGGAGGGGACAGGGTGGTCTGAAAAACTGTTTTTT
CASSLEGTGWSEKLFF
>-|-|TRBJ2-7|TRBV20-1
TGCAGTGCTGAAAGTCCAAGCCTAGTTGCCGAGCAGTACTTC
CSAESPSLVAEQYF
>many|-|TRBJ1-1|TRBV29-1
TGCAGCGTTGAGCGGGGGGTAGGTACTGAAGCTTTCTTT
CSVERGVGTEAFF
>few|-|TRBJ1-5|TRBV29-1
TGCAGCGTTGTATGGGGGGGCCTCAATCAGCCCCAGCATTTT
CSVVWGGLNQPQHF
>-|TRBD2|TRBJ2-1|TRBV20-1
TGCAGTGCTAGAGACCCGAGCGGGGGCCACTCCTACAATGAGCAGTTCTTC
CSARDPSGGHSYNEQFF
>few|-|TRBJ2-1|TRBV25-1
TGTGCCAGCAACCCTCTCGGAAGCTCCTACAATGAGCAGTTCTTC
CASNPLGSSYNEQFF
>-|-|TRBJ1-1|TRBV11-2
TGTGCCAGCAGTTCCGCTAACTGGAGGACAGCGCCGAGGGGCACTGAAGCTTTCTTT
CASSSANWRTAPRGTEAFF
>-|-|TRBJ2-3|TRBV18
TGTGCCAGCCGACGAGGGGATGAAGATACGCAGTATTTT
CASRRGDEDTQYF
>few|-|TRBJ1-3|TRBV5-1
TGCGCCAGCAGCTTGGCCGGGTCGATCCCCACCTCTGGAAACACCATATATTTT
CASSLAGSIPTSGNTIYF
>-|TRBD2|TRBJ2-7|TRBV20-1
TGCAGTGCTAGAGATACGAGTAGCGGGGGGTATCGAAGCGAGCAGTACTTC
CSARDTSSGGYRSEQYF
>-|-|TRBJ2-3|TRBV24-1
TGTGCCACCAGTCCCCAGGGGGGAGATACGCAGTATTTT
CATSPQGGDTQYF
>few|-|TRBJ1-1|TRBV30
TGTGCCTGGAGTGTACTAGGGGGACCTTTGTCGAACACTGAAGCTTTCTTT
CAWSVLGGPLSNTEAFF
>-|TRBD1|TRBJ1-2|TRBV24-1
TGTGCCACCAGTGATACCGTGACAGGGGGCATAAGTGGCTACACCTTC
CATSDTVTGGISGYTF
>-|-|TRBJ1-1|TRBV6-6
TGTGCCAGCAGTAAGGGGACCAGGGACACTGAAGCTTTCTTT
CASSKGTRDTEAFF
>-|TRBD2|TRBJ2-1|TRBV4-2
TGTGCCAGCAGCCAAGATTTGGCGGGAGGCTGGAATGAGCAGTTCTTC
CASSQDLAGGWNEQFF
>-|TRBD1|TRBJ2-7|TRBV13
TGTGCCAGCAGCACCAACGATGCCATGGACAGGGGGGGAGAGCAGTACTTC
CASSTNDAMDRGGEQYF
>few|TRBD2|TRBJ2-1|TRBV5-1
TGCGCCAGCAGCGTAGCGGGAGGGGCCTACAATGAGCAGTTCTTC
CASSVAGGAYNEQFF
>few|-|TRBJ1-1|TRBV4-1
TGCGCCAGCAGCCAAGGGCGGGGGTACTCTGAAGCTTTCTTT
CASSQGRGYSEAFF
>few|TRBD2|TRBJ2-3|TRBV6-1
TGTGCCAGCAGTGAAGCCCCCTTCGGGGGGGCCACAGATACGCAGTATTTT
CASSEAPFGGATDTQYF
>-|-|TRBJ2-2|TRBV5-1
TGCGCCAGTAGAGGGGCCGTCGGGGAGCTGTTTTTT
CASRGAVGELFF
>-|-|TRBJ2-1|TRBV20-1
TGCAGTGCAAACAGGGGGAGGGATGAGCAGTTCTTC
CSANRGRDEQFF
>few|-|TRBJ1-4|TRBV11-2
TGTGCCAGCAGCTTAACGTATGCTGAAAAACTGTTTTTT
CASSLTYAEKLFF